This T cell receptor (beta chain) was sequenced during a study of control samples from healthy donors and cancer patients. Only in-frame clones appear in the TCRdb table, and some are missing; sequencing was by immunoSEQ multiplex PCR. Of about 130,000 clones in the sample, approximately 90% were seen once. CDR3 size: 15 residues. V was pared by 1 base and J by 0 bases, with 9 bases between. CDR1 MGHRA and CDR2 YSYEKL come from the germline V gene. The origin of this receptor is a woman aged 45-59 years in good health. The sequencing input was blood. The chain joins TRBV4-1 to TRBJ1-1; D remains ambiguous. Here the CDR3 DNA reads TGCGCCAGCAGCCAAGGTCCCGGGCTGAACACTGAAGCTTTCTTT. This codes for CASSQGPGLNTEAFF.